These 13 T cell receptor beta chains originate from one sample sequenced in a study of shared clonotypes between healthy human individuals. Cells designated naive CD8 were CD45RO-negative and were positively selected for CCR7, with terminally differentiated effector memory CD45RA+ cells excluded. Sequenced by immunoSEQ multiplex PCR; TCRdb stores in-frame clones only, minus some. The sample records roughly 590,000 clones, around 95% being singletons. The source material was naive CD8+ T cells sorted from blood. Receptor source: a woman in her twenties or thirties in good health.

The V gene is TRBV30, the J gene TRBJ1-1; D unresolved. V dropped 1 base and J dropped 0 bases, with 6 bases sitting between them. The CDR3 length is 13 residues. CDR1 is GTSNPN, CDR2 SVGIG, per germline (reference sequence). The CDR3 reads CAWSATMNTEAFF. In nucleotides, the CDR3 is TGTGCCTGGAGTGCGACCATGAACACTGAAGCTTTCTTT.

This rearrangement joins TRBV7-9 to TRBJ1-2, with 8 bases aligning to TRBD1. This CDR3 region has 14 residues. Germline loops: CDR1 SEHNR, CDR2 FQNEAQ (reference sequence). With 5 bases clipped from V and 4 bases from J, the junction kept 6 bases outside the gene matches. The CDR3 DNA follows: TGTGCCAGCAGCCCCGCGGACAGGGTCTATGGCTACACCTTC. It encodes CASSPADRVYGYTF. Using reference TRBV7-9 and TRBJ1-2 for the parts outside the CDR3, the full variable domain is DTGVSQNPRHKITKRGQNVTFRCDPISEHNRLYWYRQTLGQGPEFLTYFQNEAQLEKSRLLSDRFSAERPKGSFSTLEIQRTEQGDSAMYLCASSPADRVYGYTFGSGTRLTVV.

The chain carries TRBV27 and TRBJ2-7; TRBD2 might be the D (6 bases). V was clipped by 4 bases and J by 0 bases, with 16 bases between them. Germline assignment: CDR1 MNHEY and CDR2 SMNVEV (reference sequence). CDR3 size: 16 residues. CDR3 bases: TGTGCCAGCAGTTCACTGGGGACTCTAAGCTCCTACGAGCAGTACTTC. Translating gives CASSSLGTLSSYEQYF.

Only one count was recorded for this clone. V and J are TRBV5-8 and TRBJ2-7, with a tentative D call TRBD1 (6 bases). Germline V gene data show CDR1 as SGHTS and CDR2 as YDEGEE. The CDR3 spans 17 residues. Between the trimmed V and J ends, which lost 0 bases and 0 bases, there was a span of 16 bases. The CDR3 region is CASSLATGLAYSYEQYF. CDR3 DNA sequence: TGTGCCAGCAGCTTGGCCACAGGGCTGGCATACTCCTACGAGCAGTACTTC.

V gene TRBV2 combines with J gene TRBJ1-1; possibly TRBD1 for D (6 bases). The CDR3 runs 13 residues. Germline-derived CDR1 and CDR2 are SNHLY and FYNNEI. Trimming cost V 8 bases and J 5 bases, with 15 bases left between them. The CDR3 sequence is CASLTGWETEAFF. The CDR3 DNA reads TGTGCCAGCCTTACAGGGTGGGAGACTGAAGCTTTCTTT.

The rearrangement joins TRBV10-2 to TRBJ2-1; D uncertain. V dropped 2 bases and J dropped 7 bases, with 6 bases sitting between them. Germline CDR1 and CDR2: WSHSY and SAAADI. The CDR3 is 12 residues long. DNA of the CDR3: TGCGCCAGCAGTGAGAGGGTAAATGAGCAGTTCTTC. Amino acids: CASSERVNEQFF.

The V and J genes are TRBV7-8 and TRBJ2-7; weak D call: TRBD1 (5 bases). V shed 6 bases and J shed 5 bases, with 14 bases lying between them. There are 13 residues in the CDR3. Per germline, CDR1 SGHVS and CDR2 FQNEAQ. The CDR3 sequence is CASSVGDIDEQYF. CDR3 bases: TGTGCCAGCAGTGTAGGGGATATCGACGAGCAGTACTTC.

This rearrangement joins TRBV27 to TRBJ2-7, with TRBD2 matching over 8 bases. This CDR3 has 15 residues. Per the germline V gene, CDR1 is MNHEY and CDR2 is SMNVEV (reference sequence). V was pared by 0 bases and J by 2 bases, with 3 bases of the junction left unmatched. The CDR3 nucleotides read TGTGCCAGCAGTTTATCCTCGGGACTAGCCTACGAGCAGTACTTC. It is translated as CASSLSSGLAYEQYF.

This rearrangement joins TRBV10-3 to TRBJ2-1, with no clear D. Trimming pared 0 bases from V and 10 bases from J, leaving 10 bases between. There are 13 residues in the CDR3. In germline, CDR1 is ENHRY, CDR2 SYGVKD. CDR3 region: CAISESGLSEQFF. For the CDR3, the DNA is TGTGCCATCAGTGAGTCGGGCCTATCAGAGCAGTTCTTC.

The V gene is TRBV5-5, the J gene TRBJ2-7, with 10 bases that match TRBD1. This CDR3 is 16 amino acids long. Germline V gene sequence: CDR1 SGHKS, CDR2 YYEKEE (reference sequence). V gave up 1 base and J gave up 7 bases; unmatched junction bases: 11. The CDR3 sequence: CASSLYGTGALGEQYF. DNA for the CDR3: TGTGCCAGCAGCTTGTATGGGACAGGGGCCCTTGGGGAGCAGTACTTC.

The DNA of the CDR3 is TGTGCCAGCAGTAGTCTAACTAGCGGGACCCACGAGCAGTACTTC. Amino acids: CASSSLTSGTHEQYF. V usage is TRBV2 and J usage is TRBJ2-7; 10 bases are a match to TRBD2. Germline loops: CDR1 SNHLY, CDR2 FYNNEI. The CDR3 is 15 residues long. V lost 5 bases and J lost 5; bases outside the gene matches: 9. Complete variable domain (other parts from reference TRBV2 and TRBJ2-7): EPEVTQTPSHQVTQMGQEVILRCVPISNHLYFYWYRQILGQKVEFLVSFYNNEISEKSEIFDDQFSVERPDGSNFTLKIRSTKLEDSAMYFCASSSLTSGTHEQYFGPGTRLTVT.

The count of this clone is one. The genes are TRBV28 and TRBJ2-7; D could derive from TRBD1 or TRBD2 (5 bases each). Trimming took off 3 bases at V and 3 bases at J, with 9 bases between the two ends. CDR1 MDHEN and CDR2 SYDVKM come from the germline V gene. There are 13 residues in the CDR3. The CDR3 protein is CASSFEGRYEQYF. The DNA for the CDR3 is TGTGCCAGCAGTTTCGAGGGACGCTACGAGCAGTACTTC.

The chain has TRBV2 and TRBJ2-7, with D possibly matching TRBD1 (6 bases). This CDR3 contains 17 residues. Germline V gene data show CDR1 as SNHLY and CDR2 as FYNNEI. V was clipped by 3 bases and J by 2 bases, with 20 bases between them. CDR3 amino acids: CASSEGVLNRVPYEQYF. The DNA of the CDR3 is TGTGCCAGCAGTGAGGGGGTACTAAACAGGGTCCCCTACGAGCAGTACTTC.